This T cell receptor (beta chain) was sequenced in a study of blood T cell repertoires in COVID-19. The wider study: Samples of COVID-19 (acute and convalescent) were obtained from the United States, Italy and Spain.

Participants were placed into cohorts based on the clinical history they reported. The V gene lost 5 bases and the J gene lost 3 bases, with 17 bases spanning the gap. Germline V CDR1 and CDR2: SEHNR, FQNEAQ (reference sequence). The CDR3 length is 16 residues. Original processing notes: Researchers report that nucleated cell counts were estimated from reference gene primer amplification. The protocol was immunoSEQ multiplex PCR, while the TCRdb copy is restricted to in-frame clones and leaves out a portion. That table supplies the V and J calls and clone size; D and trimming were determined from the DNA. The sample holds over 200,000 clones, 80% to 90% seen once.

The receptor was isolated from a man aged 18 to 30 with acute COVID-19. The gene calls are TRBV7-9 and TRBJ2-1; maybe TRBD1 (6 bases). The sample consisted of PBMCs or T cells enriched from blood (not recorded which). CDR3 nucleotide sequence: TGTGCCAGCAGCCCCCAGGACAGAGACATCTACAATGAGCAGTTCTTC. Amino acid sequence: CASSPQDRDIYNEQFF.